A selection of T cell receptor beta chains follows, all from one sample in a study of metastatic and nonmetastatic thyroid tumors. TCRdb called clones again from the PCR reads with MiXCR. The data hold around 37,000 clones, with about a fifth observed a single time. Sequencing was performed on blood. The receptor source for this set is a female donor with papillary thyroid cancer or a benign thyroid nodule (not recorded which). Some clones in this sample may be carry-over from other donors' samples. Both conserved end residues are part of each CDR3. D genes are given only for firm matches. Part of the rows lack a size; the others show once, few, many or a class for expanded clones.

size	V	J	D	DNA	CDR3
NA	TRBV6-2/TRBV6-3	TRBJ2-2	TRBD1	TGTGCCAGCAGTTACTCCCTAGGACAGGGAACGAACACCGGGGAGCTGTTTTTT	CASSYSLGQGTNTGELFF
many	TRBV29-1	TRBJ1-2	NA	TGCAGCGTTGGCCAGGGGCTCAAGGATGGCTACACCTTC	CSVGQGLKDGYTF
NA	TRBV6-2/TRBV6-3	TRBJ1-2	NA	TGTGCCAGCAGTTACTCAGGTGCCAAGGGCGCTGCACTCTGGGCCTATGGCTACACCTTC	CASSYSGAKGAALWAYGYTF
NA	TRBV6-1	TRBJ2-1	NA	TGTGCCAGCAGTTCGAACCAACAGTGGGCATATGAGCAGTTCTTC	CASSSNQQWAYEQFF
medium-sized	TRBV28	TRBJ2-1	TRBD1	TGTGCCAGCAGTTTAAGGACAGGGGTCGACAATGAGCAGTTCTTC	CASSLRTGVDNEQFF
many	TRBV4-2	TRBJ2-1	NA	TGTGCCAGCAGCCAAGAGACAGGCTCCTACAATGAGCAGTTCTTC	CASSQETGSYNEQFF
many	TRBV11-3	TRBJ1-1	NA	TGTGCCAGCAGCCCCAGGGGCATGAACACTGAAGCTTTCTTT	CASSPRGMNTEAFF
NA	TRBV6-2/TRBV6-3	TRBJ2-6	NA	TGTGTCAGCACCCCCAGTATCTCTGTGGCCAACGTCCTGACTTTC	CVSTPSISVANVLTF
NA	TRBV5-1	TRBJ2-7	NA	TGCGCCAGCAGCTTGGGCCAGGGCAGCTCCTACGGGCAGTATTTC	CASSLGQGSSYGQYF
many	TRBV30	TRBJ1-6	TRBD1	TGTGCCTGGGCGCGACAGGGTGACCGATCACCCCTCCACTTT	CAWARQGDRSPLHF
NA	TRBV24-1	TRBJ2-1	NA	TGTGCCACCAGTGAAGAACTAGAACTCGAGCAGTTCTTC	CATSEELELEQFF
few	TRBV4-1	TRBJ2-6	NA	TGCGCCAGCAGCCTGAAGACAGGAATCTCTGGGGCCAACGTCCTGACTTTC	CASSLKTGISGANVLTF
few	TRBV19	TRBJ2-3	TRBD1	TGTGCCAGTAGTATTCCGGGACAGGGCTCAGATACGCAGTATTTT	CASSIPGQGSDTQYF
many	TRBV11-3	TRBJ1-1	TRBD1	TGTGCCAGCAGCCCAGCATACAGGGGGAACACTGAAGCTTTCTTT	CASSPAYRGNTEAFF
few	TRBV12-3/TRBV12-4	TRBJ2-7	NA	TGTGCCAGCAGTTCGGACAGCCTTCTCAGGGAGCAGTACTTC	CASSSDSLLREQYF
NA	TRBV5-6	TRBJ1-2	NA	TGTGCCAGCAGCCAGGATGCTCTTGGCTACACCTTC	CASSQDALGYTF
NA	TRBV5-1	TRBJ2-7	NA	TGCGTCAGCAGCTCGGAACCTGACGGCTACGATCAGTACTTC	CVSSSEPDGYDQYF
many	TRBV2	TRBJ2-1	TRBD2	TGTGCCAGCAGAACTAGCGGGAGTTCCGATGAGCAGTTCTTC	CASRTSGSSDEQFF
many	TRBV3-1	TRBJ2-3	TRBD2	TGTGCCAGCAGCATACGCCTAGCGGGAGAGGGAGATACGCAGTATTTT	CASSIRLAGEGDTQYF
many	TRBV27	TRBJ2-5	TRBD2	TGTGCCAGCAGTTCCCGGGGGACTAGCGGGAGGGCCGGAGAGACCCAGTACTTC	CASSSRGTSGRAGETQYF
NA	TRBV14	TRBJ2-7	NA	TGTGCCAGCAGCCAAGATATAATGTCACCCCTCCACTTC	CASSQDIMSPLHF
NA	TRBV12-3/TRBV12-4	TRBJ2-7	NA	TGTGCCAGCAGTTTCCCTAGAGGGCCTGGAGAGCAGTACTTC	CASSFPRGPGEQYF
medium-sized	TRBV12-3/TRBV12-4	TRBJ2-7	NA	TGTGCCAGCAGTTTAAGTTTGTTGGGGGAGCAGTACTTC	CASSLSLLGEQYF
NA	TRBV6-4	TRBJ1-2	NA	TGTGCCAGCAGCGACTCTAAATGCAGGATTATCGCTGGCTACACCTTC	CASSDSKCRIIAGYTF
NA	TRBV20-1	TRBJ2-1	TRBD1	TGCAGGGCAATGGGACAGTACAATGAGCAGTTCTTC	CRAMGQYNEQFF
few	TRBV2	TRBJ2-7	NA	TGTGCCAGCAGTGAAATCGGACAGTCCTACGATCAGTACTTC	CASSEIGQSYDQYF
many	TRBV12-3/TRBV12-4	TRBJ1-4	NA	TGTGCCAGCAGTGGCGAAGGACTTCTGCTTAATGAAAAACTGTTTTTT	CASSGEGLLLNEKLFF
few	TRBV15	TRBJ2-1	TRBD1	TGTGCCACCAGCAGAGGAGGGACAGGGGCCAAAAATGAGCAGTTCTTC	CATSRGGTGAKNEQFF
once	TRBV6-4	TRBJ2-5	TRBD2	TGTGCCAGCGGGGCGGGAGGAGGCTGGGAGACCCAGTACTTC	CASGAGGGWETQYF
many	TRBV20-1	TRBJ2-5	TRBD1	TGCAGTGCTAGGGGGGGACAGGTCCGGGAGACCCAGTACTTC	CSARGGQVRETQYF
many	TRBV6-5	TRBJ1-4	NA	TGTGCCAGCAGTTATCAGAGGGAGCGTGAAAAACTGTTTTTT	CASSYQREREKLFF
many	TRBV24-1	TRBJ2-3	NA	TGTGCCACCAGTGATTTGCGTGTGGGAGATACGCAGTATTTT	CATSDLRVGDTQYF
many	TRBV20-1	TRBJ2-1	NA	TGCAGTGCTAGAGATCTCGTACAGGAGACCTACAATGAGCAGTTCTTC	CSARDLVQETYNEQFF
NA	TRBV19	TRBJ2-6	TRBD2	TGTGCCAGTACTCAAAATATTAGCGGGCGACAGTTGGCCAACGTCCTGACTTTC	CASTQNISGRQLANVLTF
NA	TRBV19	TRBJ2-7	NA	TGTGTCAGTAGTATAGGAGGCACGACGTGCTTACTGGAGCAGTACTTC	CVSSIGGTTCLLEQYF
NA	TRBV11-1	TRBJ2-3	TRBD2	TGTGCCAGCAGCCGATATCCTTTAGCGGGAATCACAGATACGCAGTATTTT	CASSRYPLAGITDTQYF
NA	TRBV11-1	TRBJ1-1	NA	TGTGCCAGCAGCTTACGAGGGTTGGGTGGCGCTGAAGCTTTCTTT	CASSLRGLGGAEAFF
NA	TRBV28	TRBJ1-4	NA	TGTGCCAGCACCACCGGCTCTGCGCAAAATGAAAAACTGTTTTTT	CASTTGSAQNEKLFF
many	TRBV5-1	TRBJ2-1	NA	TGCGCCAGCAGCTTGGGTGGCGCTTCAAATGAGCAGTTCTTC	CASSLGGASNEQFF
few	TRBV12-3/TRBV12-4	TRBJ1-2	TRBD1	TGTGCCAGCAGCCTTTTTGGACAGGGCTATGGCTACACCTTC	CASSLFGQGYGYTF
NA	TRBV5-6	TRBJ2-2	NA	TGTGCCAGCAGCGGGCGGCTGGCGAGAGGCACCGGGGAGCTGTTTTTT	CASSGRLARGTGELFF
many	TRBV15	TRBJ2-3	NA	TGTGCCACCAGCAGAAAGAGGGGATCCCCCACCGATACGCAGTATTTT	CATSRKRGSPTDTQYF
NA	TRBV19	TRBJ2-6	TRBD1	TGTACCAGTGGGTCGTGGACAGGGCACTCTGGGGCCAACGTCCCGACTTTC	CTSGSWTGHSGANVPTF
many	TRBV27	TRBJ1-2	NA	TGTGCCAGCAGTTTGCAGGGTTCGGGTGGCTACACCTTC	CASSLQGSGGYTF
many	TRBV7-8	TRBJ2-4	NA	TGTGCCAGCAGCTCATACAGGGTTGGCAGCCAAAACATTCAGTACTTC	CASSSYRVGSQNIQYF
NA	TRBV20-1	TRBJ1-1	NA	TGCAGTGCTGCACTTCAGGGGTTCGTCACTGAAGCTTTCTTT	CSAALQGFVTEAFF
NA	TRBV11-2	TRBJ2-2	NA	TGTGCCAGCATGGACCCGACAGGTAAGAACACCGTGGAGCTGTTTTTT	CASMDPTGKNTVELFF
many	TRBV30	TRBJ1-2	NA	TGTGCCTGGAGTGTACGAGGGGGGCTCGGCTACACCTTC	CAWSVRGGLGYTF
many	TRBV19	TRBJ2-7	NA	TGTGCCAGTAGTGACCCCAAACGGGAGAGCTCCTACGAGCAGTACTTC	CASSDPKRESSYEQYF
NA	TRBV5-1	TRBJ2-1	NA	TGCTCCAACAGCTTGGCCGTGAGCAATAAGCAGTTCTTC	CSNSLAVSNKQFF
few	TRBV6-1	TRBJ1-1	NA	TGTGCCACCAGCCGGGGGGCGGCCCGCACTGAAGCTTTCTTT	CATSRGAARTEAFF
NA	TRBV7-3	TRBJ1-1	NA	TGTGCCAGCAGCTCGACAAAGAACACTGAAGCTTTCTTT	CASSSTKNTEAFF
many	TRBV4-1	TRBJ2-1	NA	TGCGCCAGCAGCCATCTCGGTGGTAGGGCAAACAATGAGCAGTTCTTC	CASSHLGGRANNEQFF
many	TRBV19	TRBJ2-5	NA	TGTGCCAGTAGTATACATCCTATGGAGACCCAGTACTTC	CASSIHPMETQYF